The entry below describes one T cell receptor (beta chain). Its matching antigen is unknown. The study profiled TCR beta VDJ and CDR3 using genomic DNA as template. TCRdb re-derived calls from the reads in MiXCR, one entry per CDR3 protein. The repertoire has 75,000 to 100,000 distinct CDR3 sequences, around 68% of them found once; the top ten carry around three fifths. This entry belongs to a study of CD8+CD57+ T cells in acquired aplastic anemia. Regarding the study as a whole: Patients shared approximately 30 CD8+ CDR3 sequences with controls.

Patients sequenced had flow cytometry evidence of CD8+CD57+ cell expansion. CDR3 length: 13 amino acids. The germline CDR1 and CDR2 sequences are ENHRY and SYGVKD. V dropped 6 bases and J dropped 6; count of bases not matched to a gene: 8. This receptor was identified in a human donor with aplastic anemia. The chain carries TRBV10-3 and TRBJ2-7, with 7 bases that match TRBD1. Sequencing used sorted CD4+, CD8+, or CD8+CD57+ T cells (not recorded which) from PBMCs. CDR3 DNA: TGTGCCATCAGCGGGACAGCGACGTCCGAGCAGTACTTC. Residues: CAISGTATSEQYF.